This note documents a single TCR beta chain sequence. Its antigen is unknown. Cyclophosphamide on days +3 and +4 followed busulfan-fludarabine conditioning and a marrow graft. These data belong to a study of T cells after posttransplantation cyclophosphamide. General observations from the study: Recipient CMV seropositivity and CMV reactivation strongly tracked TRB clonality. TRB overlap between skin or GI tissue T cells and blood was limited. Later post-transplant blood repertoires were often dominated by donor CD8+ memory clones.

Trimming removed 3 bases at V and 9 bases at J, with 12 bases between. CDR1 is MGHDK and CDR2 is SYGVNS in the germline V gene. This CDR3 has 14 amino acids. Clones were sequenced by immunoSEQ multiplex PCR, and TCRdb holds only the in-frame ones, with some missing. The sample shows tens of thousands of clones, over 75% of them seen only once. This TCR was sampled from a female patient aged 40 to 50 who received an allogeneic stem cell transplant from a related donor, was CMV-positive, and had no GVHD. Some T cells here may be from the graft donor. The chain links TRBV25-1 to TRBJ1-6; no reliable D call. Sequences were derived from CD4+ T cells sorted from blood, sampled roughly 2,000 days after a stem cell transplant with posttransplant cyclophosphamide. CDR3 sequence (DNA): TGTGCCAGCAGTGACACACGGGGAGGTTCACCCCTCCACTTT. Amino acids: CASSDTRGGSPLHF. The whole variable domain, filled in from reference TRBV25-1 and TRBJ1-6, reads EADIYQTPRYLVIGTGKKITLECSQTMGHDKMYWYQQDPGMELHLIHYSYGVNSTEKGDLSSESTVSRIRTEHFPLTLESARPSHTSQYLCASSDTRGGSPLHFGNGTRLTVT.